Below, 27 T cell receptor beta chains from the same sample are listed, as sequenced in a study of T cells expressing NK-cell markers. TCRdb reprocessed the 5' RACE reads and reports one entry per CDR3 protein, with no DNA. Its clone listing holds about 450,000 distinct CDR3 sequences. The sequenced sample was blood T cells: a sorted CD56 or NKG2C T cell subset, CD4+ or CD8+ T cells, or bulk PBMC T cells (not recorded which). These receptors all stem from a woman aged 18-70 years in good health.

This sequence joins TRBV7-2 and TRBJ1-1; TCRdb picks TRBD1, but there is no DNA to check that call. Germline V gene data show CDR1 as SGHTA and CDR2 as FQGNSA. This CDR3 is 15 amino acids long. The CDR3 sequence: CASSRDRGFFTEAFF.

This chain links TRBV20-1 with TRBJ1-2; TCRdb's D gene call, TRBD1, goes unchecked for lack of DNA. The CDR3 loop spans 13 amino acids. CDR1 and CDR2 (germline): DFQATT, SNEGSKA (reference sequence). The CDR3 loop reads CSASRGLDYGYTF.

V gene TRBV14 combines with J gene TRBJ2-1; checking the TCRdb D call of TRBD1 is not possible without DNA. Looked up from germline, CDR1 is SGHDN and CDR2 is FVKESK. This CDR3 contains 17 residues. The CDR3 spells CASSPYQAVGGGDEQFF. Supplemented by reference TRBV14 and TRBJ2-1, the full variable domain reads EAGVTQFPSHSVIEKGQTVTLRCDPISGHDNLYWYRRVMGKEIKFLLHFVKESKQDESGMPNNRFLAERTGGTYSTLKVQPAELEDSGVYFCASSPYQAVGGGDEQFFGPGTRLTVL.

V usage is TRBV6-1 and J usage is TRBJ2-7. The CDR3 consists of 15 residues. Germline CDR1 is MNHNS and CDR2 is SASEGT. The CDR3 spells CASSGRTVSSYEQYF.

The chain is built from TRBV29-1 and TRBJ2-7; without DNA, the TCRdb call of TRBD2 cannot be checked. The CDR3 consists of 15 residues. CDR1 is SQVTM and CDR2 is ANQGSEA in the germline V gene. The CDR3 reads CSVARGDSASGEQYF.

The chain links TRBV28 to TRBJ2-1; TCRdb names TRBD1, which stays unverified in the absence of DNA. This CDR3 is 16 amino acids long. Germline V gene data show CDR1 as MDHEN and CDR2 as SYDVKM. The chain's CDR3 is CASSLYVGPKGYEQFF.

The chain carries TRBV4-1 and TRBJ1-6; TCRdb designates TRBD1, a call that cannot be tested without DNA. CDR1 is MGHRA, CDR2 YSYEKL, per germline. This CDR3 is 14 amino acids long. This CDR3 is CASSQVPGRPPLHF.

V is TRBV9 and J is TRBJ2-3. The germline V gene has CDR1 SGDLS and CDR2 YYNGEE. The CDR3 loop spans 15 amino acids. The CDR3 loop is CASSVAVIATDTQYF.

V and J are TRBV12-3 or TRBV12-4 and TRBJ1-1. CDR3 size: 15 residues. CDR3 sequence: CASKPRGQGNTEAFF.

J is TRBJ2-7 and V is TRBV29-1; TCRdb designates TRBD2, a call that cannot be tested without DNA. The CDR3 spans 13 residues. Germline V gene lookup returns CDR1 SQVTM and CDR2 ANQGSEA. CDR3 sequence: CSGWTSGSSEQYF.

The rearrangement joins TRBV20-1 to TRBJ2-3. Germline values: CDR1 DFQATT, CDR2 SNEGSKA (reference sequence). The CDR3 has 13 amino acids. This chain's CDR3 is CSARDPNTDTQYF.

V is TRBV7-9 and J is TRBJ2-1; TCRdb's D call of TRBD1 is untestable without DNA. The CDR3 sequence is 16 residues long. Germline V CDR1 and CDR2: SEHNR, FQNEAQ (reference sequence). This CDR3 reads CASSLGPRGLYNEQFF.

This chain connects TRBV6-2 or TRBV6-3 to TRBJ2-7; TCRdb calls TRBD1, which cannot be checked without DNA. Looked up from germline, CDR1 is MNHEY and CDR2 is SVGEGT. The CDR3 consists of 12 residues. The CDR3 spells CASRDPPYEQYF.

The chain links TRBV6-1 to TRBJ1-1. CDR1 and CDR2 (germline): MNHNS, SASEGT. The CDR3 has 13 amino acids. CDR3 sequence: CASTGTANTEAFF.

V is TRBV3-1 and J is TRBJ1-4; TCRdb picks TRBD1, but there is no DNA to check that call. This CDR3 region has 14 residues. CDR1 LGHDT and CDR2 YNNKEL come from the germline V gene (reference sequence). CDR3 residues: CASSHQGDNEKLFF.

J is TRBJ2-1 and V is TRBV27; lacking DNA, the TRBD2 call made by TCRdb goes unchecked. Germline loops: CDR1 MNHEY, CDR2 SMNVEV (reference sequence). The CDR3 length is 16 residues. This CDR3 is CASTWSGRSSYNEQFF.

The chain has TRBV20-1 and TRBJ2-5; TCRdb names TRBD2, which stays unverified in the absence of DNA. Looked up from germline, CDR1 is DFQATT and CDR2 is SNEGSKA (reference sequence). The length of the CDR3 is 15 residues. CDR3 region: CSASPPPGLQETQYF.

This chain links TRBV7-2 with TRBJ2-3; TCRdb reports TRBD1, a call that lacks DNA to check it against. Looked up from germline, CDR1 is SGHTA and CDR2 is FQGNSA. The CDR3 runs to 15 residues. CDR3 region: CASSFADRPTDTQYF.

The chain couples TRBV19 to TRBJ2-3. This CDR3 region has 12 residues. Germline V lookup: CDR1 LNHDA, CDR2 SQIVND (reference sequence). The CDR3 region is CASSMGADTQYF.

The chain recombines TRBV27 with TRBJ2-1; TCRdb outputs TRBD1, but without DNA this stays unchecked. The CDR3 covers 16 residues. Germline V gene lookup returns CDR1 MNHEY and CDR2 SMNVEV (reference sequence). This CDR3 reads CASSFVGTGDGNEQFF.

The V gene is TRBV28, the J gene TRBJ1-2; with no DNA, the TCRdb D assignment of TRBD1 cannot be verified. The CDR3 has 15 residues. Germline CDR1 reads MDHEN; CDR2 reads SYDVKM. CDR3 loop: CASSSGTRTDYGYTF.

The chain has TRBV6-2 or TRBV6-3 and TRBJ1-2; TCRdb names TRBD1, which stays unverified in the absence of DNA. Per germline, CDR1 MNHEY and CDR2 SVGEGT. This CDR3 has 15 residues. CDR3 amino acids: CASSRLPRANLGYTF.

The chain is built from TRBV7-8 and TRBJ1-1. The CDR3 spans 16 residues. Germline values: CDR1 SGHVS, CDR2 FQNEAQ. The CDR3 is CASSDYIGNKYTEAFF. Complete variable domain (other parts from reference TRBV7-8 and TRBJ1-1): GAGVSQSPRYKVAKRGQDVALRCDPISGHVSLFWYQQALGQGPEFLTYFQNEAQLDKSGLPSDRFFAERPEGSVSTLKIQRTQQEDSAVYLCASSDYIGNKYTEAFFGQGTRLTVV.

This chain uses TRBV12-3 or TRBV12-4 with TRBJ2-7. The CDR3 consists of 14 residues. The CDR3: CASSLARASYEQYF.

The chain is built from TRBV6-1 and TRBJ1-2; the TCRdb call, TRBD1, lacks DNA for checking. This CDR3 region has 16 residues. The germline V gene encodes CDR1 MNHNS and CDR2 SASEGT. The CDR3 loop reads CASSQHLDRAFYGYTF.

The chain is built from TRBV20-1 and TRBJ2-1; the D call from TCRdb, TRBD2, cannot be confirmed without DNA. The CDR3 runs 18 residues. The germline V gene has CDR1 DFQATT and CDR2 SNEGSKA (reference sequence). The CDR3 spells CSPTLGLAGAFSYNEQFF.

CDR3 protein: CASSQDRWDSFKSSYTF. J is TRBJ1-2 and V is TRBV4-3; the TCRdb call, TRBD1, lacks DNA for checking. Germline-derived CDR1 and CDR2 are LGHNA and YSLEER. The CDR3 has 17 amino acids.